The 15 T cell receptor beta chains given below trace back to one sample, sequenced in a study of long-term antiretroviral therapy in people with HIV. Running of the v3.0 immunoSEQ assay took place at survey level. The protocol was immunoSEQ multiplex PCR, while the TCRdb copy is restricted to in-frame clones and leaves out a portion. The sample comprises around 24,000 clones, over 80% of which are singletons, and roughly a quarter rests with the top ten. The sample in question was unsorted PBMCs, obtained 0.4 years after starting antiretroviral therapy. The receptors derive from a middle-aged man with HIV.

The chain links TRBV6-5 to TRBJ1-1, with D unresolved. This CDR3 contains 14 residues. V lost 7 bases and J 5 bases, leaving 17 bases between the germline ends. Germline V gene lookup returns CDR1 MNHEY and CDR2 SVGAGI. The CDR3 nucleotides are TGTGCCAGCACCCCCCCAAAGGGCGGAACTGAAGCTTTCTTT. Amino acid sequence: CASTPPKGGTEAFF.

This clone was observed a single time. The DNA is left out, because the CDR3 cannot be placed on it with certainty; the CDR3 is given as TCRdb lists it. CDR3 residues: CASSSSGSPWAPYEQYF. This chain uses TRBV27 with TRBJ2-7. The CDR3 extends over 17 residues, inclusive of both ends. CDR1 and CDR2 from the germline V gene are MNHEY and SMNVEV (reference sequence).

The CDR3 protein is CASRSTGVVSNQPQHF. As DNA, the CDR3 is TGTGCCAGCAGGTCGACAGGGGTAGTTAGCAATCAGCCCCAGCATTTT. This sequence joins TRBV28 and TRBJ1-5; 8 bases line up with TRBD1. Germline V gene lookup returns CDR1 MDHEN and CDR2 SYDVKM. With 6 bases clipped from V and 0 bases from J, the junction kept 7 bases outside the gene matches. The CDR3 has 16 residues.

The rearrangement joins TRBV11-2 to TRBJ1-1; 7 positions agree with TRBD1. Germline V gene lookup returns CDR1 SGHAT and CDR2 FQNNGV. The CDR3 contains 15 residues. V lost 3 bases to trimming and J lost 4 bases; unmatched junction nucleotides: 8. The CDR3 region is CASSFRPRQGTEAFF. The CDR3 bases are TGTGCCAGCAGCTTCCGACCCAGACAGGGCACTGAAGCTTTCTTT. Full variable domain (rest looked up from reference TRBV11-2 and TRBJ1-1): EAGVAQSPRYKIIEKRQSVAFWCNPISGHATLYWYQQILGQGPKLLIQFQNNGVVDDSQLPKDRFSAERLKGVDSTLKIQPAKLEDSAVYLCASSFRPRQGTEAFFGQGTRLTVV.

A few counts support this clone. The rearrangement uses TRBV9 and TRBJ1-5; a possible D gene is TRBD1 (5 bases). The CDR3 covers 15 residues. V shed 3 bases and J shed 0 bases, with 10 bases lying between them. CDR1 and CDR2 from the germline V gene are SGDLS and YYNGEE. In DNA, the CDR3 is TGTGCCAGCAGCGCGGGACTCCTTAGCAATCAGCCCCAGCATTTT. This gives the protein CASSAGLLSNQPQHF.

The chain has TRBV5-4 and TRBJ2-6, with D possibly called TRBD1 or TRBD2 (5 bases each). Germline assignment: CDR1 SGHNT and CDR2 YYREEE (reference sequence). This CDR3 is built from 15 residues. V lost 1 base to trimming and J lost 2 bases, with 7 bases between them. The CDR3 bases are TGTGCCAGCAGCTTGCCGGGGCCTGGGGCCAACGTCCTGACTTTC. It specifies CASSLPGPGANVLTF.

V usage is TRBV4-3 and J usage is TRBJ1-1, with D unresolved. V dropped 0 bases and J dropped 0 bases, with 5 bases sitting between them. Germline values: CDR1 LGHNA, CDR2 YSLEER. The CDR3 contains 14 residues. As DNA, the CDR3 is TGCGCCAGCAGCCAAGATCGGGTGAACACTGAAGCTTTCTTT. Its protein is CASSQDRVNTEAFF.

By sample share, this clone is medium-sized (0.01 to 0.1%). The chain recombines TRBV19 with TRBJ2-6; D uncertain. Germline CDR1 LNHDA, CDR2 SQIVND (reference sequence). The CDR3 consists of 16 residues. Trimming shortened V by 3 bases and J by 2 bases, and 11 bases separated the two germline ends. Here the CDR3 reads CASSILTQTGANVLTF. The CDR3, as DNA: TGTGCCAGTAGTATTCTAACCCAGACTGGGGCCAACGTCCTGACTTTC.

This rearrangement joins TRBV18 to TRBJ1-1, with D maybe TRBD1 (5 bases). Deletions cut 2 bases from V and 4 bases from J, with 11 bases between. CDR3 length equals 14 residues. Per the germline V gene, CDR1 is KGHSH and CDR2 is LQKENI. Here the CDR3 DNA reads TGTGCCAGCTCACCAAGGCAGGGTGGCACTGAAGCTTTCTTT. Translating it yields CASSPRQGGTEAFF. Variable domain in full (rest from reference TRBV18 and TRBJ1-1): NAGVMQNPRHLVRRRGQEARLRCSPMKGHSHVYWYRQLPEEGLKFMVYLQKENIIDESGMPKERFSAEFPKEGPSILRIQQVVRGDSAAYFCASSPRQGGTEAFFGQGTRLTVV.

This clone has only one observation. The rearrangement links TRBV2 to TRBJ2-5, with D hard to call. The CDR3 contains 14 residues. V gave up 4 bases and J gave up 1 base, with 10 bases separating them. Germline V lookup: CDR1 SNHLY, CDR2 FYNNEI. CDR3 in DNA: TGTGCCAGCAGTGGTCTTGGATTCCAAGAGACCCAGTACTTC. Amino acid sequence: CASSGLGFQETQYF.

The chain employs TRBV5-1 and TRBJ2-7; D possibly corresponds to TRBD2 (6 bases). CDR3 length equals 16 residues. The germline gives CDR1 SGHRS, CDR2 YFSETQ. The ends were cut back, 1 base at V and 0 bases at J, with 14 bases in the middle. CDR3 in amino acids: CASSLRGGRSSYEQYF. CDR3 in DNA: TGCGCCAGCAGCTTGCGGGGAGGTCGGAGCTCCTACGAGCAGTACTTC.

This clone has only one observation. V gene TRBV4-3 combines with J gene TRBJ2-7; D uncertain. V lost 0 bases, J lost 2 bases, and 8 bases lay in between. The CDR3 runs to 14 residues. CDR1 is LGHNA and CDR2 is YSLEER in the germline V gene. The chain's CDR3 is CASSQDYPPYEQYF. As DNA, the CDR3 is TGCGCCAGCAGCCAAGACTATCCTCCCTACGAGCAGTACTTC.

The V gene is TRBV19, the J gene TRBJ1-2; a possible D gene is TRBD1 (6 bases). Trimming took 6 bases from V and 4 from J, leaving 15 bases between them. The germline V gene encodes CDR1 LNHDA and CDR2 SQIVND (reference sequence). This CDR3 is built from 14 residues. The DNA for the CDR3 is TGTGCCAGTAGCGCAAACAGGGAATTCTATGGCTACACCTTC. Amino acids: CASSANREFYGYTF.

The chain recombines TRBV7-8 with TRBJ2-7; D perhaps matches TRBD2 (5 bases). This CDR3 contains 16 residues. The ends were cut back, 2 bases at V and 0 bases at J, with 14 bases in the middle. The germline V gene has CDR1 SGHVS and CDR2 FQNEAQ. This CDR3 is CASSLIQDGISYEQYF. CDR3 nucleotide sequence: TGTGCCAGCAGCTTAATTCAGGACGGGATCTCCTACGAGCAGTACTTC.

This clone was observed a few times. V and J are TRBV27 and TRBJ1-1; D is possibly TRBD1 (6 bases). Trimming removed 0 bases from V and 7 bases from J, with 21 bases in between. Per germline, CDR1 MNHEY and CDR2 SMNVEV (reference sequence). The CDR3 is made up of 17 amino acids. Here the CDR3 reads CASSLSYREGRSIEAFF. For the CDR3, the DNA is TGTGCCAGCAGTTTATCCTACAGGGAAGGGAGAAGTATTGAAGCTTTCTTT.